The present T cell receptor (beta chain) was sequenced within a study of shared T cell receptors in the human thymus. Clones were sequenced by immunoSEQ multiplex PCR, and TCRdb holds only the in-frame ones, with some missing. The sample has approximately 490,000 clones, 70% to 80% seen once. V shed 6 bases and J shed 3 bases, with 5 bases lying between them. The CDR3 contains 11 residues. The germline V gene has CDR1 LNHDA and CDR2 SQIVND (reference sequence). Another study also made use of these data, one on human thymus T cells.

The sequencing input was thymocytes. This sequence originates from a boy less than two years old with a congenital heart defect. J is TRBJ1-2 and V is TRBV19, with no clear D. The CDR3, as DNA: TGTGCCAGTAGCGGGGACTATGGCTACACCTTC. Protein: CASSGDYGYTF. The entire variable domain, with the rest obtained from reference TRBV19 and TRBJ1-2, is as follows: DGGITQSPKYLFRKEGQNVTLSCEQNLNHDAMYWYRQDPGQGLRLIYYSQIVNDFQKGDIAEGYSVSREKKESFPLTVTSAQKNPTAFYLCASSGDYGYTFGSGTRLTVV.